A single sample is the source of the 9 T cell receptor beta chains below, sequenced in a study of blood T cells in healthy people across ages. Alongside a J-beta primer mix, a sample-barcoded 5' primer served in a second PCR lasting about 6 to 12 cycles. A single record per CDR3 protein comes from TCRdb applying MiXCR to the 5' RACE reads. The sample shows about 2 million distinct CDR3 sequences, around half of them seen only once. The sequenced material came from blood. The receptors were sampled from a woman between 35 and 50 years old in good health.

The chain has TRBV11-2 and TRBJ2-3, with TRBD2 matching over 8 bases. Germline lookup yields CDR1 SGHAT and CDR2 FQNNGV. This CDR3 has 16 residues. The J segment lost 3 bases and the V segment lost 6 bases, leaving 11 bases of the junction unmatched. The CDR3 protein is CASSIGGVRSTDTQYF. The CDR3 nucleotides are TGTGCCAGCAGTATCGGGGGGGTACGGAGTACAGATACGCAGTATTTT.

The rearrangement joins TRBV29-1 to TRBJ2-3, with 11 bases that match TRBD2. V lost 4 bases and J lost 6; bases outside the gene matches: 15. Per germline, CDR1 SQVTM and CDR2 ANQGSEA. The CDR3 contains 17 residues. As DNA, the CDR3 is TGCAGCGTTGCTACGATGACTAGCGGGACCCTTTGGGATACGCAGTATTTT. Protein sequence: CSVATMTSGTLWDTQYF.

In this sample, this clonotype turned up once. This may arise from a read error, as a much more abundant clone is one base away. This chain uses TRBV13 with TRBJ2-1, with D perhaps matching TRBD2 (5 bases). Germline-derived CDR1 and CDR2 are PRHDT and FYEKMQ (reference sequence). CDR3 length: 14 amino acids. This CDR3 is CASSVGLARNEQFF. The CDR3, as DNA: TGTGCCAGCAGCGTAGGTCTAGCCAGGAATGAGCAGTTCTTC.

Regarding this clonotype: This clone may be a read error of a much larger clone one base away. This chain connects TRBV12-3 or TRBV12-4 to TRBJ2-7; 8 bases align to TRBD1. V lost 5 bases and J lost 3; bases outside the gene matches: 3. The CDR3 consists of 13 residues. CDR3 residues: CASSGGQDYEQYF. CDR3 coding DNA: TGTGCCAGCAGTGGGGGACAGGACTACGAGCAGTACTTC.

This rearrangement joins TRBV6-5 to TRBJ2-3; no firm D call. Germline loops: CDR1 MNHEY, CDR2 SVGAGI. Trimming removed 2 bases at V and 2 bases at J, with 11 bases between. CDR3 length: 15 residues. Written as DNA, the CDR3 is TGTGCCAGCAGTTACCTTGGGTCAGCCACAGATACGCAGTATTTT. As protein: CASSYLGSATDTQYF.

This clonotype was detected a few times. This chain links TRBV28 with TRBJ2-1; maybe TRBD2 (5 bases). This CDR3 region has 13 residues. CDR1 is MDHEN and CDR2 is SYDVKM in the germline V gene. Trimming took 2 bases from V and 10 from J, leaving 12 bases between them. The CDR3 DNA sequence: TGTGCCAGCAGTTTACTGGCTAGCAGGGAGCAGTTCTTC. This translates into CASSLLASREQFF.

The chain uses TRBV4-3 and TRBJ2-7, with D perhaps matching TRBD2 (6 bases). Germline V gives CDR1 LGHNA, CDR2 YSLEER. CDR3 length equals 14 residues. V was cut by 3 bases and J by 5 bases, with 14 bases left in between. The CDR3 coding sequence is TGCGCCAGCAGCCAGGGGGGAACGGCAAACGAGCAGTACTTC. This gives the protein CASSQGGTANEQYF.

The V gene is TRBV9, the J gene TRBJ2-1, with no clear D. Trimming cost V 2 bases and J 7 bases, with 16 bases left between them. In germline, CDR1 is SGDLS, CDR2 YYNGEE. CDR3 length equals 15 residues. CDR3 in amino acids: CASSVPERNENEQFF. CDR3 nucleotides: TGTGCCAGCAGCGTGCCCGAGAGGAACGAAAATGAGCAGTTCTTC.

This rearrangement joins TRBV5-1 to TRBJ2-7; 8 bases line up with TRBD2. V was pared by 4 bases and J by 3 bases, with 6 bases of the junction left unmatched. Germline CDR1 and CDR2: SGHRS and YFSETQ. The CDR3 runs to 14 residues. The CDR3, as DNA: TGCGCCAGCAGCATCGGGGGGGAGGACTACGAGCAGTACTTC. It is translated as CASSIGGEDYEQYF. Full variable domain (missing parts from reference TRBV5-1 and TRBJ2-7): KAGVTQTPRYLIKTRGQQVTLSCSPISGHRSVSWYQQTPGQGLQFLFEYFSETQRNKGNFPGRFSGRQFSNSRSEMNVSTLELGDSALYLCASSIGGEDYEQYFGPGTRLTVT.